This T cell receptor (beta chain) was retrieved from a study of CD8 T cells in ankylosing spondylitis. Study-level findings and limits: A motif in TCR beta, a set of roughly 8 highly homologous variants, appeared characteristic of ankylosing spondylitis blood. Before this, some motif variants had been reported in reactive arthritis synovial fluid and blood. From matched ankylosing spondylitis synovial fluid, disease-linked clones were reportedly recovered at significantly enriched levels.

Each TCR beta library was made by quantitative 5'-RACE that incorporated molecular barcodes. Each CDR3 protein is one row after TCRdb ran MiXCR on the 5' RACE reads. This table holds approximately 300,000 distinct CDR3 sequences, around 21% found once. This clonotype was counted a few times. What it binds is not known. Germline V lookup: CDR1 SGHDT, CDR2 YYEEEE. V was pared by 4 bases and J by 7 bases, with 15 bases of the junction left unmatched. The CDR3 has 16 amino acids. The V and J genes are TRBV5-6 and TRBJ2-7; the match to TRBD2 covers 9 bases. The TCR comes from a female donor with ankylosing spondylitis or in good health (not recorded which). Sequencing was performed on blood, either unsorted or a sorted T cell fraction (not recorded which). The DNA for the CDR3 is TGTGCCAGCAGCGTCTCGTTTGGCGGGAGGGCCGAAGAGCAGTACTTC. Translated: CASSVSFGGRAEEQYF.